What follows are 4 T cell receptor beta chains derived from one specimen sequenced in a study of T cell responses to AZD1222 COVID-19 vaccine. Here immunoSEQ multiplex PCR was the method, and the copy in TCRdb shows in-frame clones only, minus some. The data contain approximately 100,000 clones, 90% of them singletons. The sequenced sample was peripheral blood, obtained 28 days after the second AZD1222 dose. These receptors originate from an adult who received the AZD1222 COVID-19 vaccine.

The gene calls are TRBV6-5 and TRBJ2-1; possibly TRBD2 for D (5 bases). This CDR3 has 15 amino acids. In germline, CDR1 is MNHEY, CDR2 SVGAGI. Trimming removed 5 bases at V and 7 bases at J, with 18 bases between. This CDR3 reads CASSQRNPKGNEQFF. The CDR3 nucleotides are TGTGCCAGCAGTCAGCGGAACCCTAAAGGGAATGAGCAGTTCTTC.

The chain joins TRBV7-8 to TRBJ1-5; tentatively, D is TRBD1 (5 bases). The CDR3 has 15 amino acids. V was shortened by 1 base and J by 0 bases, with 7 bases between the two germline ends. CDR1 and CDR2 from the germline V gene are SGHVS and FQNEAQ. The CDR3 region is CASSLVRDSNQPQHF. CDR3 sequence (DNA): TGTGCCAGCAGCTTAGTCAGGGATAGCAATCAGCCCCAGCATTTT.

The V and J genes are TRBV12-3 or TRBV12-4 and TRBJ2-7; 7 bases are a match to TRBD1. Trimming at V came to 3 bases and at J to 4 bases, leaving 3 bases not matched to a gene. The CDR3 length is 13 residues. CDR3 DNA: TGTGCCAGCAGTTTGGACAGGCCTTACGAGCAGTACTTC. Translated: CASSLDRPYEQYF.

This clone has a single count. The CDR3 DNA reads as TGTGCCAGCAGCTTAGAGGGTCAGGGGAAAGCTTTCTTT. Translation: CASSLEGQGKAFF. The chain employs TRBV7-2 and TRBJ1-1; weak D call: TRBD1 (6 bases). The CDR3 has 13 amino acids. The germline gives CDR1 SGHTA, CDR2 FQGNSA. With 1 base removed from V and 9 bases from J, the gap between germline ends came to 12 bases.